Below, 20 T cell receptor beta chains from the same sample are listed, as sequenced in a study of T cell repertoires in cytomegalovirus infection. TCRdb ran MiXCR on the reads and lists one entry per CDR3 protein. The repertoire includes 560,000 or so distinct CDR3 sequences, approximately 17% of them detected once, and roughly a quarter sits in the top ten. The material sequenced was CD8+ T cells from PBMCs. Source of these receptors: a human donor in good health (CMV status not recorded). Some clones in this sample may be carry-over from other donors' samples.

This clonotype was detected only once. This chain uses TRBV4-1 with TRBJ1-2; 8 bases agree with TRBD1. The germline V gene encodes CDR1 MGHRA and CDR2 YSYEKL. The CDR3 sequence is 17 residues long. With V trimmed by 0 bases and J by 4 bases, 10 bases remained unmatched. The CDR3 region has the DNA TGCGCCAGCAGCCAAGATCGTAGGACAGGGACTACCTATGGCTACACCTTC. It encodes CASSQDRRTGTTYGYTF.

This chain uses TRBV28 with TRBJ2-3; D is perhaps TRBD1 or TRBD2 (5 bases each). CDR1 and CDR2 (germline): MDHEN, SYDVKM. The CDR3 covers 12 residues. Trimming shortened V by 3 bases and J by 6 bases, and 7 bases separated the two germline ends. CDR3: CASSFRDDTQYF. The CDR3 coding sequence is TGTGCCAGCAGTTTTAGGGACGATACGCAGTATTTT.

This clonotype came up a few times. The chain recombines TRBV20-1 with TRBJ2-2; 8 bases fit TRBD1. CDR1 and CDR2 (germline): DFQATT, SNEGSKA (reference sequence). The CDR3 runs 15 residues. CDR3 sequence: CSGRGPDTNTGELFF. For the CDR3, the DNA is TGCAGCGGCAGGGGGCCGGACACCAACACCGGGGAGCTGTTTTTT.

This clonotype was seen a handful of times. The genes are TRBV12-3 or TRBV12-4 and TRBJ1-5, with D perhaps TRBD1 (6 bases). The CDR3 covers 14 residues. Trimming shortened V by 7 bases and J by 9 bases, and 19 bases separated the two germline ends. CDR3 bases: TGTGCCAGCAACCGCGGGACAAAGGGGAGGCCCCAGCATTTT. Protein: CASNRGTKGRPQHF.

Only a few counts were recorded for this clonotype. The V and J genes are TRBV29-1 and TRBJ2-5, with 9 bases aligning to TRBD2. This CDR3 region has 15 residues. With 0 bases clipped from V and 5 bases from J, the junction kept 7 bases outside the gene matches. Germline assignment: CDR1 SQVTM and CDR2 ANQGSEA. CDR3: CSVEEGREGGETQYF. The CDR3 DNA reads TGCAGCGTTGAAGAGGGGCGGGAGGGAGGGGAGACCCAGTACTTC. The whole variable domain, filled in from reference TRBV29-1 and TRBJ2-5, reads SAVISQKPSRDICQRGTSLTIQCQVDSQVTMMFWYRQQPGQSLTLIATANQGSEATYESGFVIDKFPISRPNLTFSTLTVSNMSPEDSSIYLCSVEEGREGGETQYFGPGTRLLVL.

This clonotype was detected many times. This chain uses TRBV7-8 with TRBJ1-2; D is undetermined. Trimming removed 4 bases at V and 5 bases at J, with 17 bases between. Germline CDR1 reads SGHVS; CDR2 reads FQNEAQ. The CDR3 extends over 15 amino acids. The CDR3 nucleotides are TGTGCCAGCAGCTCGACGGGTATTGGGTCTTATGGCTACACCTTC. Protein: CASSSTGIGSYGYTF.

This clonotype was seen a few times. The chain combines TRBV5-6 with TRBJ2-7; D remains unclear. The V end lost 0 bases, the J end lost 5 bases, and 12 bases lay between the germline ends. CDR1 and CDR2 from the germline V gene are SGHDT and YYEEEE. There are 14 residues in the CDR3. The CDR3 DNA follows: TGTGCCAGCAGCTTGGGTAGTCTCCCCAACGAGCAGTACTTC. Encoded protein: CASSLGSLPNEQYF.

This clonotype was detected a few times. CDR3 protein: CASSHAGDTTDTQYF. CDR3 sequence (DNA): TGCGCCAGCAGTCACGCAGGAGACACCACAGATACGCAGTATTTT. The gene calls are TRBV23-1 and TRBJ2-3; D ambiguous. TRBV23-1 counts as an open reading frame of uncertain function. The CDR3 has 15 residues. The V and J ends lost 3 bases and 2 bases respectively, with 12 bases between them.

The rearrangement joins TRBV18 to TRBJ2-5, with 7 nucleotides matching TRBD2. V dropped 0 bases and J dropped 4; count of bases not matched to a gene: 5. This CDR3 has 15 amino acids. Looked up from germline, CDR1 is KGHSH and CDR2 is LQKENI. Written as DNA, the CDR3 is TGTGCCAGCTCACCACCGGGAGGGTCCCGAGAGACCCAGTACTTC. Translation: CASSPPGGSRETQYF.

There are many counts of this clonotype. The junction and the germline gene differ at one end; a read error may be behind it. The chain couples TRBV7-7 to TRBJ1-1; D is uncertain. Germline V gives CDR1 SSHAT, CDR2 FNYEAQ (reference sequence). The CDR3 sequence is 14 residues long. The DNA for the CDR3 is TGTGCTAGCAGCTTAGCGACCTTGAACACTGAAGCTTTCTTT. It specifies CASSLATLNTEAFF.

This clonotype occurred many times. J is TRBJ2-1 and V is TRBV6-5; D gene unclear. Germline V gene lookup returns CDR1 MNHEY and CDR2 SVGAGI. This CDR3 spans 18 amino acids. Trimming removed 1 base at V and 2 bases at J, with 18 bases between. The CDR3 sequence: CASSYLKPQDGPYNEQFF. CDR3 in DNA: TGTGCCAGCAGTTACTTGAAACCTCAGGACGGCCCCTACAATGAGCAGTTCTTC.

This clonotype appeared many times. The DNA of the CDR3 is TGTGCCAGCAGCCTTGATCCGCAAGAGACCCAGTACTTC. Translating gives CASSLDPQETQYF. The chain combines TRBV7-2 with TRBJ2-5; the D is unclear. CDR3 length: 13 residues. Germline lookup yields CDR1 SGHTA and CDR2 FQGNSA. The V end was cut by 5 bases, the J end by 2 bases, with 9 bases between.

The chain carries TRBV29-1 and TRBJ2-3, with D perhaps matching TRBD2 (6 bases). The CDR3 runs 12 residues. Trimming removed 8 bases from V and 3 bases from J, with 12 bases in between. CDR1 is SQVTM and CDR2 is ANQGSEA in the germline V gene. This CDR3 reads CSLSGSTDTQYF. CDR3 coding DNA: TGCAGCCTTAGCGGTAGTACAGATACGCAGTATTTT.

A few counts support this clonotype. The chain carries TRBV20-1 and TRBJ2-3; 8 bases are a match to TRBD2. The CDR3 runs to 16 residues. Per germline, CDR1 DFQATT and CDR2 SNEGSKA (reference sequence). After removal of 3 bases from V and 8 bases from J, the junction contained 16 bases not matched to a gene. CDR3 sequence reads: CSASYPRERERRTQYF. CDR3 coding DNA: TGCAGTGCTAGCTACCCCCGAGAGCGGGAGCGCCGTACGCAGTATTTT.

The rearrangement uses TRBV7-6 and TRBJ2-1, with D perhaps TRBD1 (6 bases). Germline V gives CDR1 SGHVS, CDR2 FNYEAQ. The CDR3 extends over 14 amino acids. Deletions cut 3 bases from V and 7 bases from J, with 13 bases between. This CDR3 is CASSLTGGLNEQFF. CDR3 coding DNA: TGTGCCAGCAGCTTGACAGGTGGCTTGAATGAGCAGTTCTTC. The variable domain in full, completed from reference TRBV7-6 and TRBJ2-1, reads GAGVSQSPRYKVTKRGQDVALRCDPISGHVSLYWYRQALGQGPEFLTYFNYEAQQDKSGLPNDRFSAERPEGSISTLTIQRTEQRDSAMYRCASSLTGGLNEQFFGPGTRLTVL.

To note about this clonotype: This clone may be a read error of a much larger clone one base away. The chain employs TRBV7-4 and TRBJ2-1, with D tentatively TRBD2 (7 bases). Germline V CDR1 and CDR2: SGHVT, SQSDAQ. V was pared by 5 bases and J by 5 bases, with 19 bases between. The CDR3 consists of 16 residues. The CDR3 protein is CASSASTGRVHNEQFF. CDR3 nucleotide sequence: TGTGCCAGCAGCGCCTCTACAGGGAGGGTCCACAATGAGCAGTTCTTC.

This clonotype was counted ten times or more. This chain connects TRBV6-1 to TRBJ2-1, with 11 bases matching TRBD2. Trimming cost V 0 bases and J 9 bases; bases outside gene matches: 7. Per the germline V gene, CDR1 is MNHNS and CDR2 is SASEGT. The CDR3 totals 16 residues. The chain's CDR3 is CASSEALALAGGEQFF. The CDR3 DNA follows: TGTGCCAGCAGTGAAGCCCTGGCGCTAGCGGGAGGTGAGCAGTTCTTC.

The V and J genes are TRBV6-5 and TRBJ2-1; 7 positions agree with TRBD2. V lost 3 bases, J lost 5 bases, and 7 bases stayed unmatched. The V gene's germline CDR1 is MNHEY and CDR2 SVGAGI. This CDR3 spans 15 amino acids. CDR3 amino acids: CASSYFASGDNEQFF. The CDR3 nucleotides read TGTGCCAGCAGTTATTTTGCCAGCGGGGACAATGAGCAGTTCTTC.

This clonotype was picked up many times. The gene calls are TRBV7-8 and TRBJ2-7, with TRBD2 matching 13 bases. V lost 4 bases, J lost 9 bases, and 6 bases stayed unmatched. Germline V gene lookup returns CDR1 SGHVS and CDR2 FQNEAQ. The CDR3 spans 14 residues. CDR3 loop: CASSSTSGRAGQYF. The CDR3 DNA sequence: TGTGCCAGCAGCTCAACTAGCGGGAGGGCCGGGCAGTACTTC.

Many counts were recorded for this clonotype. The J gene is TRBJ2-2, the V gene TRBV10-1, with D possibly matching TRBD2 (5 bases). CDR3 length equals 14 residues. V gave up 4 bases and J gave up 7 bases, with 13 bases separating them. CDR1 and CDR2 from the germline V gene are WNHNN and SYGVQD (reference sequence). The CDR3 DNA reads as TGCGCCAGCAGTGGAGTGGACTGGGACGGGGAGCTGTTTTTT. Protein sequence: CASSGVDWDGELFF.